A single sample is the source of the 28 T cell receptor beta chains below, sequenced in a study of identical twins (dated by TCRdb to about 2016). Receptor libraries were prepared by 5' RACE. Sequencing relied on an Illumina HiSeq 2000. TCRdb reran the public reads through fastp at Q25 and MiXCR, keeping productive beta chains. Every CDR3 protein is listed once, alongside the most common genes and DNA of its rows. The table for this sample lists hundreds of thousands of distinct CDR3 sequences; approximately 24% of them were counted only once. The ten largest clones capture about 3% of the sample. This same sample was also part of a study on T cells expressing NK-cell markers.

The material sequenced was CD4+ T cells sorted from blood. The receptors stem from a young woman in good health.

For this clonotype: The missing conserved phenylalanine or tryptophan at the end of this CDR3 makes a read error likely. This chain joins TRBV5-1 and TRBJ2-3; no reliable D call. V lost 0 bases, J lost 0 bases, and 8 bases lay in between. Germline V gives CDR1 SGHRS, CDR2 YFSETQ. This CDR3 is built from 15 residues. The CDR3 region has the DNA TGCGCCAGCAGCTTGGTCGTACAGAGCACAGATACGCAGTATGTT. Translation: CASSLVVQSTDTQYV.

Here the CDR3 reads CAIALGSNQPQHF. DNA for the CDR3: TGTGCCATCGCTCTTGGGAGCAATCAGCCCCAGCATTTT. The V gene is TRBV10-3, the J gene TRBJ1-5; no firm D call. Deletions cut 8 bases from V and 1 base from J, with 9 bases between. This CDR3 has 13 amino acids. Germline CDR1 ENHRY, CDR2 SYGVKD.

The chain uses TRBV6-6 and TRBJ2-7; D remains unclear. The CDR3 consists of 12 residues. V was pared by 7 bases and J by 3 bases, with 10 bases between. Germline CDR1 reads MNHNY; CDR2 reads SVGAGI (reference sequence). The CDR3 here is CASKGGNYEQYF. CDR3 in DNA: TGTGCCAGCAAAGGCGGTAACTACGAGCAGTACTTC.

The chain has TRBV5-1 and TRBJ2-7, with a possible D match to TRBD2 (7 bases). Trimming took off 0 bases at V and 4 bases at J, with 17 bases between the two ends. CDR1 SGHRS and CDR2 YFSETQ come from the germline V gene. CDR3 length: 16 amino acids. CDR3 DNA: TGCGCCAGCAGCTTGGCAGGAGGGAGGGGACATTACGAGCAGTACTTC. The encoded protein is CASSLAGGRGHYEQYF.

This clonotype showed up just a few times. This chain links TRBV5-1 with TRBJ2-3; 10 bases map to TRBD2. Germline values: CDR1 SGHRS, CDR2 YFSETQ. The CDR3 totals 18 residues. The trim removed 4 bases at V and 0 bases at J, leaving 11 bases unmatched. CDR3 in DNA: TGCGCCAGCAGCCTCGACGTTGCACTAGCGGGGAGCACAGATACGCAGTATTTT. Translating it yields CASSLDVALAGSTDTQYF.

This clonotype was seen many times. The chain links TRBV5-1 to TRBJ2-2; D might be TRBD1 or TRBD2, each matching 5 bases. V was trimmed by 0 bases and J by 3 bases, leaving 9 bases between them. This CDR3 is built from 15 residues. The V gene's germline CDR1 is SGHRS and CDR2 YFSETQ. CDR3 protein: CASSLGDRDTGELFF. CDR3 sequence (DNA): TGCGCCAGCAGCTTGGGGGACCGGGACACCGGGGAGCTGTTTTTT.

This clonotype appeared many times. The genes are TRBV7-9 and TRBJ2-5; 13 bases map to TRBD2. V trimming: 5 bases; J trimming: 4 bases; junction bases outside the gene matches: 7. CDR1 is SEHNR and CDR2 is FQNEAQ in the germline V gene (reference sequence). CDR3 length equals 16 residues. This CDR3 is CASSTGLAGVSETQYF. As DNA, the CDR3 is TGTGCCAGCAGCACAGGACTAGCGGGGGTGTCAGAGACCCAGTACTTC.

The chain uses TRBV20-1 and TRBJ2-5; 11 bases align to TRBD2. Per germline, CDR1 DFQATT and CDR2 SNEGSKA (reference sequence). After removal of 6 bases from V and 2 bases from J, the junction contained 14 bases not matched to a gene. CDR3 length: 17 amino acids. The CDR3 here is CSAPAGGTSGLQETQYF. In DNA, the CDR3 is TGCAGTGCCCCCGCCGGGGGGACTAGCGGCTTACAAGAGACCCAGTACTTC.

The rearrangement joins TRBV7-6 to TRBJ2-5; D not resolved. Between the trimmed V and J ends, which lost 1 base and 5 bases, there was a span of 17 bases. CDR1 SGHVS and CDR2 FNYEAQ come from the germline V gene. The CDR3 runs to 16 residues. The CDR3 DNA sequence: TGTGCCAGCAGCTTAGAAACTTTCCTCTCGAAGGAGACCCAGTACTTC. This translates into CASSLETFLSKETQYF.

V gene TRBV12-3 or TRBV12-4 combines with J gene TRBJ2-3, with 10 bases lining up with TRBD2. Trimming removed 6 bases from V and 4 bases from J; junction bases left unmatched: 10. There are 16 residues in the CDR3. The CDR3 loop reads CASSQRVAGGADTQYF. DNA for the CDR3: TGTGCCAGCAGCCAGCGCGTAGCGGGGGGTGCAGATACGCAGTATTTT.

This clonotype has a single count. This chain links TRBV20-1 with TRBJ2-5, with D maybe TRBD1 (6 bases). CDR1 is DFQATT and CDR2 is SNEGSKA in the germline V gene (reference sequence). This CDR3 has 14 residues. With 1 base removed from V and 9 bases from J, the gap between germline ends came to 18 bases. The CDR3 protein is CSARGGGPSGPQYF. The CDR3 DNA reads TGCAGTGCTAGAGGAGGGGGACCCAGCGGCCCCCAGTACTTC.

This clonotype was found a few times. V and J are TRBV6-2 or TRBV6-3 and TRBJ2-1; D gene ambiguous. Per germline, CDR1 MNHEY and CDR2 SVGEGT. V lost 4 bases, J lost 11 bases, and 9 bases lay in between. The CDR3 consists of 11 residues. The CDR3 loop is CASSSPDKQFF. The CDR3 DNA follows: TGTGCCAGCAGTTCCCCCGATAAGCAGTTCTTC.

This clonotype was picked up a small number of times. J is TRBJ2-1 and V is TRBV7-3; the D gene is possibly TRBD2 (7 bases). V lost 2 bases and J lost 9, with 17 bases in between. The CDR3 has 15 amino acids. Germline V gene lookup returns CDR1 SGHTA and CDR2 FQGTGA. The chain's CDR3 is CASSLSTGGKSEQFF. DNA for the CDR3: TGTGCCAGCAGCTTATCCACGGGGGGCAAGAGTGAGCAGTTCTTC.

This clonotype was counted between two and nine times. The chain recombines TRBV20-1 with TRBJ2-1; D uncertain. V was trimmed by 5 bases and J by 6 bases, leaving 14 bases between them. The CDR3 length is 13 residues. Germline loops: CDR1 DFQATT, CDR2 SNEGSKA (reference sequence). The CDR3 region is CSAGPGWLNEQFF. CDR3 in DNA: TGCAGTGCTGGCCCTGGTTGGCTCAATGAGCAGTTCTTC.

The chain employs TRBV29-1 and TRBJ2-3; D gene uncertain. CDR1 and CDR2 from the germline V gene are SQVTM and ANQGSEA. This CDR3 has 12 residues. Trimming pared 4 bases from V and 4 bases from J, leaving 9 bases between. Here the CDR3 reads CSVGPMADTQYF. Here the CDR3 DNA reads TGCAGCGTTGGCCCCATGGCAGATACGCAGTATTTT.

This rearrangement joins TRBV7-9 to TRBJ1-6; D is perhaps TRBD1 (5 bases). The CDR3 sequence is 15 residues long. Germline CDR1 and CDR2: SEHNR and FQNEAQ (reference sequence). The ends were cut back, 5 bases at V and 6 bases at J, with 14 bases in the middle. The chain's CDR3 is CASSTRGTGNSPLHF. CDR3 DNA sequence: TGTGCCAGCAGCACCCGGGGCACGGGTAATTCACCCCTCCACTTT.

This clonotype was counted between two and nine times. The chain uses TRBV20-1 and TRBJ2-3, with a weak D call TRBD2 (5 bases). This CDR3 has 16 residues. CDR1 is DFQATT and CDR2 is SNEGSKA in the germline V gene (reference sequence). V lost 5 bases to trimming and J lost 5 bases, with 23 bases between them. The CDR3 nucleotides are TGCAGTGCTCAGGAACCAGATCGACTACCTGGAGATACGCAGTATTTT. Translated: CSAQEPDRLPGDTQYF.

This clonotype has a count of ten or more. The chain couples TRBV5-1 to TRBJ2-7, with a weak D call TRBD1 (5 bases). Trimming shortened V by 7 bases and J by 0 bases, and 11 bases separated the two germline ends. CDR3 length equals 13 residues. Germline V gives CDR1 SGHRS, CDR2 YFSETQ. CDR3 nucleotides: TGCGCCAGCCTCCCGGACAACTCCTACGAGCAGTACTTC. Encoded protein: CASLPDNSYEQYF.

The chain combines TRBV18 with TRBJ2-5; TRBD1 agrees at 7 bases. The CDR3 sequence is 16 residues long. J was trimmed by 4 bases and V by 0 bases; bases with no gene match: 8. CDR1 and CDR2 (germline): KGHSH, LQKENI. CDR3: CASSPPTRRGPETQYF. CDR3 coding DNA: TGTGCCAGCTCACCACCTACACGAAGGGGGCCAGAGACCCAGTACTTC.

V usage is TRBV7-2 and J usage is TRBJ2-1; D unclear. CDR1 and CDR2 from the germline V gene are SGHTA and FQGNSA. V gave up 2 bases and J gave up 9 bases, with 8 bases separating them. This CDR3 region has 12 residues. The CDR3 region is CASSLTPFEQFF. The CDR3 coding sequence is TGTGCCAGCAGCTTAACCCCTTTTGAGCAGTTCTTC.

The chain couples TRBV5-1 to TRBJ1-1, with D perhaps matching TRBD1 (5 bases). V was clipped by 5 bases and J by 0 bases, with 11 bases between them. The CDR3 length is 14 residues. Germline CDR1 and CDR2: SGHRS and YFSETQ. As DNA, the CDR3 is TGCGCCAGCAGTGAAGGGGCCATGAACACTGAAGCTTTCTTT. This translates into CASSEGAMNTEAFF.

Here the CDR3 DNA reads TGTGCCAGCAGCCAACCCCTACAGGGGGCTAGGAAGACCCAGTACTTC. It yields the protein CASSQPLQGARKTQYF. The chain combines TRBV3-1 with TRBJ2-5; 9 bases agree with TRBD1. The CDR3 totals 16 residues. CDR1 and CDR2 (germline): LGHDT, YNNKEL (reference sequence). Trimming at V came to 2 bases and at J to 6 bases, leaving 10 bases not matched to a gene.

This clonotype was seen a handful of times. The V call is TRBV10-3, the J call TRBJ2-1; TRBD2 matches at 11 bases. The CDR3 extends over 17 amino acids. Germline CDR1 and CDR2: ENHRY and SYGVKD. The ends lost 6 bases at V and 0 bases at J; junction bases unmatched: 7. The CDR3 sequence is CAISGTSGPRSYNEQFF. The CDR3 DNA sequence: TGTGCCATCAGCGGGACTAGCGGACCCCGCTCCTACAATGAGCAGTTCTTC.

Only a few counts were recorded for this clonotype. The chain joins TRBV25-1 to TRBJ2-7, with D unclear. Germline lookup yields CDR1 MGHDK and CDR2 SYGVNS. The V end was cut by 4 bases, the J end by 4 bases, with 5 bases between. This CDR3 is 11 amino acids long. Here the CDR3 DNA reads TGTGCCAGCAGTGCGATGTACGAGCAGTACTTC. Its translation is CASSAMYEQYF.

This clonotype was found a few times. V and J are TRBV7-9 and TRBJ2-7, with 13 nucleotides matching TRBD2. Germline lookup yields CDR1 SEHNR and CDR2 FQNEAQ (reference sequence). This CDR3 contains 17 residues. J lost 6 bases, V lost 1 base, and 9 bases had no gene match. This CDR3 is CASSLVVGGLAGPEQYF. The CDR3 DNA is TGTGCCAGCAGCTTAGTAGTGGGGGGACTAGCGGGACCCGAGCAGTACTTC.

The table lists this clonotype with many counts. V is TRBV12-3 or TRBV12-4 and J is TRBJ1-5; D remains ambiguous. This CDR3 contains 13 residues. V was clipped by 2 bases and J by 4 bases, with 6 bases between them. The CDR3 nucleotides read TGTGCCAGCAGTTTATGGGGTAATCAGCCCCAGCATTTT. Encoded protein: CASSLWGNQPQHF.

CDR3 loop: CASSSSVGAFF. The DNA for the CDR3 is TGTGCCAGCAGCTCTTCAGTGGGAGCTTTCTTT. The chain uses TRBV7-2 and TRBJ1-1; D remains ambiguous. Trimming took off 4 bases at V and 10 bases at J, with 10 bases between the two ends. CDR3 length: 11 residues. The V gene's germline CDR1 is SGHTA and CDR2 FQGNSA.

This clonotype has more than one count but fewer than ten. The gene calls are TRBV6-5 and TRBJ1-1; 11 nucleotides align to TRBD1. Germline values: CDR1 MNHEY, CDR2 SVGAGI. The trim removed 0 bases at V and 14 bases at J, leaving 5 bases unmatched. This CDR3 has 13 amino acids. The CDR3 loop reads CASSYSRDRGKFF. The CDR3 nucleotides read TGTGCCAGCAGTTACTCGAGGGACAGGGGGAAGTTCTTT.